What follows is one T cell receptor (beta chain) and its context. Its antigen is still unknown. Germline lookup yields CDR1 LNHNV and CDR2 YYDKDF (reference sequence). The CDR3 runs 15 residues. V was cut by 3 bases and J by 3 bases, with 15 bases left in between. This sample is part of a study of T cells in Graves' hyperthyroidism and ophthalmopathy. Findings and limits, study-wide: Among thyroid clonotypes expanded above 0.001, most also appeared in blood. Before onset, by a median of around 6.1 months, the model predicted ophthalmopathy.

Across 18 months, stable Graves' hyperthyroidism was marked by no progression to ophthalmopathy. Researchers amplified the TCR beta CDR3 regions from RNA transcripts. The HTBI primer set served for first-round RT-PCR of the TCR CDR3. MiXCR, applied by TCRdb to the multiplex PCR reads, yields one record per CDR3 protein. Of about 49,000 distinct CDR3 sequences in the sample, roughly 56% were seen once. Source material: peripheral blood or thyroid tissue (not recorded which). The chain links TRBV15 to TRBJ2-7, with D possibly being TRBD1 or TRBD2 (6 bases each). The clonotype was recovered from a young man with Graves' hyperthyroidism. The CDR3 nucleotides are TGTGCCACCAGCAGCCAGGGAGGACAGAGCTACGAGCAGTACTTC. Translated, it gives CATSSQGGQSYEQYF.